This TCR beta chain comes out of a study of CD8+CD57+ T cells in acquired aplastic anemia. About the research overall: Isolated CD4+ and CD8+ cells, once sorted, yielded DNA averaging roughly 3 ug.

V lost 5 bases to trimming and J lost 0 bases; unmatched junction nucleotides: 10. CDR3 length: 17 residues. The V gene's germline CDR1 is SEHNR and CDR2 FQNEAQ (reference sequence). This clonotype was counted once. The use of genomic DNA as template underpinned the TCR beta VDJ and CDR3 profiling. TCRdb recomputed calls from the reads with MiXCR, one row per CDR3 protein. The data contain around 430,000 distinct CDR3 sequences, 25% to 40% of them seen just once; the ten biggest clones take up less than 1%. It was patients with CD8+CD57+ cell expansion by flow cytometry who were chosen for sequencing. Sampling of blood occurred while the patients had still received no therapy.

The gene calls are TRBV7-9 and TRBJ2-1; 7 bases map to TRBD1. Source material: sorted CD4+, CD8+, or CD8+CD57+ T cells (not recorded which) from PBMCs. The TCR sequence derives from a human donor with aplastic anemia. The CDR3 here is CASSTKEGASSYNEQFF. The CDR3 region has the DNA TGTGCCAGCAGCACTAAAGAGGGGGCAAGCTCCTACAATGAGCAGTTCTTC. The full variable domain, completed using reference TRBV7-9 and TRBJ2-1, is DTGVSQNPRHKITKRGQNVTFRCDPISEHNRLYWYRQTLGQGPEFLTYFQNEAQLEKSRLLSDRFSAERPKGSFSTLEIQRTEQGDSAMYLCASSTKEGASSYNEQFFGPGTRLTVL.